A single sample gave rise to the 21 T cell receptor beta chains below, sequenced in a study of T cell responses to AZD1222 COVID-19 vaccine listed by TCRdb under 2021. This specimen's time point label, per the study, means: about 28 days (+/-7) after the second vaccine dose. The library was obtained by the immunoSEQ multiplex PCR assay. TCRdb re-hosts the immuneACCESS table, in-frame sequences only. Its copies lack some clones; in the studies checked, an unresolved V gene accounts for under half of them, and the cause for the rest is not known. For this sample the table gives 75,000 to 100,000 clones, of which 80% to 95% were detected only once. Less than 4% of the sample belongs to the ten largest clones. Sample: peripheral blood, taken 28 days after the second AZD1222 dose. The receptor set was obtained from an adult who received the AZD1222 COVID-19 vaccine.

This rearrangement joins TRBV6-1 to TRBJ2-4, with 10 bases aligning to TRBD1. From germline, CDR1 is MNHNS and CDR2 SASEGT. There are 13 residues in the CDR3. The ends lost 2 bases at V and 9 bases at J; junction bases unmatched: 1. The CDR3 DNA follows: TGTGCCAGCAGTGAATGGACAGGGGGCATTCAGTACTTC. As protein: CASSEWTGGIQYF.

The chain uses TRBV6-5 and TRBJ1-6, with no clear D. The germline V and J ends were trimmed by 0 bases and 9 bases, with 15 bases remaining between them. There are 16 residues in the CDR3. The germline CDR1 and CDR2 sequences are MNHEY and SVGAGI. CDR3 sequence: CASSYSGEGRRSPLHF. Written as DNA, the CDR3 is TGTGCCAGCAGTTACTCCGGGGAGGGAAGGCGTTCACCCCTCCACTTT.

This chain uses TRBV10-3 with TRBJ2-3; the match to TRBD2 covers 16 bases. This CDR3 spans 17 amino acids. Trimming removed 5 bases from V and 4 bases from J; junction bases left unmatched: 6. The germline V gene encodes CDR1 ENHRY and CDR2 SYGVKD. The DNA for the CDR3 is TGTGCCATCAGTCCGGGACTAGCGGGGGGGGCATCAGATACGCAGTATTTT. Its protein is CAISPGLAGGASDTQYF.

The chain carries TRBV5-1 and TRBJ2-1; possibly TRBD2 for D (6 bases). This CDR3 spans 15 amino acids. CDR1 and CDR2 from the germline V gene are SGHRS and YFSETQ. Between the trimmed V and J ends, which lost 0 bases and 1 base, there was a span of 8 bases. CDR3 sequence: CASSLALASYNEQFF. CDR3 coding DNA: TGCGCCAGCAGCTTGGCTCTAGCGTCCTACAATGAGCAGTTCTTC.

The CDR3 sequence is CASNADRPQPQHF. As DNA, the CDR3 is TGTGCCAGCAATGCCGACAGACCTCAGCCCCAGCATTTT. This chain joins TRBV6-5 and TRBJ1-5, with D perhaps TRBD1 (5 bases). The V end was cut by 7 bases, the J end by 6 bases, with 13 bases between. The CDR3 spans 13 residues. The germline V gene encodes CDR1 MNHEY and CDR2 SVGAGI.

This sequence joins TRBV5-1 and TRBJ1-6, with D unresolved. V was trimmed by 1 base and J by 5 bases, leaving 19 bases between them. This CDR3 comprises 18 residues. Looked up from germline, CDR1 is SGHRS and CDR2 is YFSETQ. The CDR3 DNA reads TGCGCCAGCAGCTTGTCAGGCCCTAGGGCGACAAATAATTCACCCCTCCACTTT. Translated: CASSLSGPRATNNSPLHF.

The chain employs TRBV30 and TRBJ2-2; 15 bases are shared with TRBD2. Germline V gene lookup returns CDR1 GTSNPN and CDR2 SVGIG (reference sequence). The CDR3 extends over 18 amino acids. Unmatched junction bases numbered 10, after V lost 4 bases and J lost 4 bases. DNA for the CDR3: TGTGCCTGGATGAGACCGGGACTAGCGGGGGGTGGCACCGGGGAGCTGTTTTTT. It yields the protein CAWMRPGLAGGGTGELFF. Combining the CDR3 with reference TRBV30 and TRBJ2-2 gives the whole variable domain SQTIHQWPATLVQPVGSPLSLECTVEGTSNPNLYWYRQAAGRGLQLLFYSVGIGQISSEVPQNLSASRPQDRQFILSSKKLLLSDSGFYLCAWMRPGLAGGGTGELFFGEGSRLTVL.

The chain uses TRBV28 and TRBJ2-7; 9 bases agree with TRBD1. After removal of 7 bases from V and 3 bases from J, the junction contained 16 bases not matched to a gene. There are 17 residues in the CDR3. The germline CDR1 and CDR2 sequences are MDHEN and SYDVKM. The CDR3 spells CASTKGKTGTGYYEQYF. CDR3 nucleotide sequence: TGTGCCAGCACTAAAGGGAAGACCGGGACAGGGTACTACGAGCAGTACTTC.

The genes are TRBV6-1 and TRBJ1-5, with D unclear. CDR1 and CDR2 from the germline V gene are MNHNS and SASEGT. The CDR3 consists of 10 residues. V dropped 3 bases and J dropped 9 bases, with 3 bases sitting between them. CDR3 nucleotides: TGTGCCAGCAGTGACAGGCCCCAGCATTTT. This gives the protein CASSDRPQHF.

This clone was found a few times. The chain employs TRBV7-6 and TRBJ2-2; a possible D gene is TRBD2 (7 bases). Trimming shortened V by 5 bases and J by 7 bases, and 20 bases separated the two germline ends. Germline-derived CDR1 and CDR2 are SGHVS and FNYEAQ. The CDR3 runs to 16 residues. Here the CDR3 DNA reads TGTGCCAGCAGCCTCTTGGCGGGGGCCCCGAGCGGGGAGCTGTTTTTT. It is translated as CASSLLAGAPSGELFF.

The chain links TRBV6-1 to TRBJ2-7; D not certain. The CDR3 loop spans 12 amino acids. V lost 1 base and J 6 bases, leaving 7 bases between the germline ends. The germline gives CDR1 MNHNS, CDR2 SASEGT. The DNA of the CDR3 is TGTGCCAGCAGTGAAGGACCCCTCGAGCAGTACTTC. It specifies CASSEGPLEQYF.

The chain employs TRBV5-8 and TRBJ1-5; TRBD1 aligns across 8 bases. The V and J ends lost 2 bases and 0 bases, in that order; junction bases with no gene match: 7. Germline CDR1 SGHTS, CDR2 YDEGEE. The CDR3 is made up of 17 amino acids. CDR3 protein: CASSFPTGAYSNQPQHF. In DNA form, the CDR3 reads TGTGCCAGCAGCTTTCCGACAGGGGCATATAGCAATCAGCCCCAGCATTTT.

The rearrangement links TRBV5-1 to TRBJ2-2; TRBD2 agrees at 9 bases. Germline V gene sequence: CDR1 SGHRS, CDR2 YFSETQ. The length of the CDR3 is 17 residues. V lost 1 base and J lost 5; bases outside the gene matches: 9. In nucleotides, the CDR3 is TGCGCCAGCAGCTTGAACGGCGGGGGGGCCGTTACCGGGGAGCTGTTTTTT. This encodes CASSLNGGGAVTGELFF.

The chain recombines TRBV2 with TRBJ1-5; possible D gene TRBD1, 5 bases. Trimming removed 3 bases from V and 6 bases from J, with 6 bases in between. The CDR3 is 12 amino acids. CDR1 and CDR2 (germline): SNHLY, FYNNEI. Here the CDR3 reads CASSDGGQPQHF. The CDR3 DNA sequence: TGTGCCAGCAGTGATGGGGGTCAGCCCCAGCATTTT.

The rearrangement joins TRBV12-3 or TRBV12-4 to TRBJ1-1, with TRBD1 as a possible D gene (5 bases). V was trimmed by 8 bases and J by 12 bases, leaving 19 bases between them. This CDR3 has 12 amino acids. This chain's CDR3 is CASSRMAGRTFF. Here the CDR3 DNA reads TGTGCCAGCTCTCGAATGGCAGGGAGGACTTTCTTT.

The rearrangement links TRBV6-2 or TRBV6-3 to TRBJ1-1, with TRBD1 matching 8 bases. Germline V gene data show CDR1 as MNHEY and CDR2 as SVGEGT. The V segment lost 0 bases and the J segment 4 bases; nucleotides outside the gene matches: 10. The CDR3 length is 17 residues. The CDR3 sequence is CASSYSGTGSLRTEAFF. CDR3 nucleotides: TGTGCCAGCAGTTACTCGGGGACAGGCTCGCTACGCACTGAAGCTTTCTTT.

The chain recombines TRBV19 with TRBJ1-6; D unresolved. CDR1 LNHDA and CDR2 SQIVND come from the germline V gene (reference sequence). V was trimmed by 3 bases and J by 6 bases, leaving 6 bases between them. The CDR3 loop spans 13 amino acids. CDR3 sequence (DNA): TGTGCCAGTAGTATGGGAGGTAATTCACCCCTCCACTTT. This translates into CASSMGGNSPLHF.

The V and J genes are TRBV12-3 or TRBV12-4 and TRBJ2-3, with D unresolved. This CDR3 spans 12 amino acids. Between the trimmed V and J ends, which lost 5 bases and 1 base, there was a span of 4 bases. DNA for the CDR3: TGTGCCAGCAGTGACCGCACAGATACGCAGTATTTT. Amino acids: CASSDRTDTQYF.

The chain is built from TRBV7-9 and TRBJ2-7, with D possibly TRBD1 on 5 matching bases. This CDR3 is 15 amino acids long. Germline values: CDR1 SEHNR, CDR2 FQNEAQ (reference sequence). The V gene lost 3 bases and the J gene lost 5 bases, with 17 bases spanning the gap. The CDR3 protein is CASSFRQGRLDEQYF. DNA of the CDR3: TGTGCCAGCAGCTTCAGGCAGGGCCGCCTGGACGAGCAGTACTTC.

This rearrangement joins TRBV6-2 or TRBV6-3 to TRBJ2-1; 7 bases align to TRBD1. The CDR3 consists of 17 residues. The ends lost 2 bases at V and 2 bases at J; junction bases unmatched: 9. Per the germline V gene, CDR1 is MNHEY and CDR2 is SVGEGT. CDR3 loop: CASSYGQEGTAYNEQFF. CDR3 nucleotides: TGTGCCAGCAGTTACGGGCAAGAAGGGACAGCCTACAATGAGCAGTTCTTC.

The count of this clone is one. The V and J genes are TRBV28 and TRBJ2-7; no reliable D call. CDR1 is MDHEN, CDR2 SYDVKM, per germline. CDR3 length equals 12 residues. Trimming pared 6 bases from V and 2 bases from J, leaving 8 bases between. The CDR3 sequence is CASRGTAYEQYF. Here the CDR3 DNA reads TGTGCCAGCAGGGGAACCGCCTACGAGCAGTACTTC.